Detailed here is one T cell receptor (beta chain). As yet, its antigen is unknown. Genomic DNA, the template, was used for profiling of the TCR beta VDJ and CDR3. Using its own MiXCR run on the reads, TCRdb lists one record per CDR3 protein. The data contain 65,000 or so distinct CDR3 sequences, 45% to 70% of them singletons. Trimming left V 5 bases short and J 8 bases short, with 7 bases between. Per germline, CDR1 SGHDN and CDR2 FVKESK. The CDR3 spans 12 residues. This sample stems from a study of CD8+CD57+ T cells in acquired aplastic anemia. Overall study: Mean yield of DNA from sorted CD4+ and CD8+ cells was roughly 3.2 ug. Among healthy donors, CD4+ cells averaged about 11 million reads.

Regarding the study as a whole: Found in both controls and patients were about 30 CD8+ CDR3 sequences.

This receptor was obtained from a human donor in good health, serving as a control. The J gene is TRBJ1-6, the V gene TRBV14; D is undetermined. Sequenced input: sorted CD4+, CD8+, or CD8+CD57+ T cells (not recorded which) from PBMCs. The CDR3 coding sequence is TGTGCCAGCAGCAAGGGTTATTCACCCCTCCACTTT. This translates into CASSKGYSPLHF.